Detailed here is one T cell receptor (beta chain). Antigen specificity is unknown. Per germline, CDR1 SGHRS and CDR2 YFSETQ. V trimming: 3 bases; J trimming: 5 bases; junction bases outside the gene matches: 5. The CDR3 contains 16 residues. This sample is drawn from a study of CD4+ T cells in melanoma. Study results and caveats: CD8+ T cell, macrophage and B cell function reportedly correlated with neoantigen-specific CD4+ T cells.

Using immunoSEQ multiplex PCR, the repertoire was profiled, and TCRdb retains in-frame clones only, with some absent. Of some 9,900 clones listed, around 60% are singletons. Sequencing was performed on cells from a culture (not recorded whether cultured in vitro). The chain employs TRBV5-1 and TRBJ2-3; 14 bases agree with TRBD2. This sequence was found in a human donor with melanoma. In DNA, the CDR3 is TGCGCCAGCAGCTCGACTAGCGGGGGGGCTGGAGATACGCAGTATTTT. This codes for CASSSTSGGAGDTQYF.